One TCR beta chain is described in this entry. V gave up 3 bases and J gave up 3 bases, with 12 bases separating them. CDR3 size: 14 residues. The germline CDR1 and CDR2 sequences are MNHEY and SMNVEV (reference sequence). This sample was taken from a study of blood T cell repertoires in COVID-19. Per the study methods: Cell counts per sample came from amplifying reference gene primers. Some clones are missing from TCRdb's copy, which holds only in-frame ones; the method was immunoSEQ multiplex PCR. V and J calls and clone size come straight from that table; D and trimming were deduced from the DNA. This sample has 250,000 or so clones, with about 83% found just once.

The V call is TRBV27, the J call TRBJ2-7; TRBD1 might be the D (6 bases). Sequenced material: peripheral blood. The TCR comes from a man at least 80 years old with acute or convalescent COVID-19. CDR3 sequence: CASSFSAGDYEQYF. CDR3 nucleotides: TGTGCCAGCAGTTTCTCGGCAGGGGACTACGAGCAGTACTTC.